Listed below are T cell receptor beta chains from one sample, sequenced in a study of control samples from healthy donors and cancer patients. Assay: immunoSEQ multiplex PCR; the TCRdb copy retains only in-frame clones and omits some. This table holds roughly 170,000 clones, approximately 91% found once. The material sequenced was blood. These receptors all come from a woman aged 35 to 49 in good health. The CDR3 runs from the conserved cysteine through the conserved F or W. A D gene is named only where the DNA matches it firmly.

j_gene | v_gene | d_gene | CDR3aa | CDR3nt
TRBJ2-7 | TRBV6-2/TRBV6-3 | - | CASSWGGGLHEQYF | TGTGCCAGCAGTTGGGGTGGGGGGCTCCACGAGCAGTACTTC
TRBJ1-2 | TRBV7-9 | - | CASSLGVGDGYTF | TGTGCCAGCAGCTTAGGAGTAGGGGATGGCTACACCTTC
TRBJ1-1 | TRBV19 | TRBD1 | CASSIGQGTEAFF | TGTGCCAGTAGTATAGGACAGGGCACTGAAGCTTTCTTT
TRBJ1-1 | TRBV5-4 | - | CASSLQSRGRTEAFF | TGTGCCAGCAGCCTCCAATCCAGGGGACGCACTGAAGCTTTCTTT
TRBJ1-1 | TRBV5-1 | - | CASSLAPGLGATEAFF | TGCGCCAGCAGCTTGGCGCCAGGGTTGGGGGCCACTGAAGCTTTCTTT
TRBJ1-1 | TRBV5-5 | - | CASSPGSPNTEAFF | TGTGCCAGCAGCCCCGGAAGTCCGAACACTGAAGCTTTCTTT
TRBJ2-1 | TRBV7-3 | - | CASSPESSSYNEQFF | TGTGCCAGCAGCCCGGAGTCCAGCTCCTACAATGAGCAGTTCTTC
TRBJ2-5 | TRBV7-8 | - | CASSLFAPPGETQYF | TGTGCCAGCAGCTTATTCGCCCCGCCGGGGGAGACCCAGTACTTC
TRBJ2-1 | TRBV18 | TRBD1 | CASARDRGLNEQFF | TGTGCCAGTGCCCGGGACAGGGGCCTCAATGAGCAGTTCTTC
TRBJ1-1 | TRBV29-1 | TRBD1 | CSVVRGPITEAFF | TGCAGCGTTGTCAGGGGGCCTATCACTGAAGCTTTCTTT
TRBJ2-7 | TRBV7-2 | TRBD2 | CASSSLAVYEQYF | TGTGCCAGCAGCTCCCTAGCGGTTTACGAGCAGTACTTC
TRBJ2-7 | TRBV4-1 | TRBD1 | CASSQDRDRRNYEQYF | TGCGCCAGCAGCCAAGATAGGGACAGAAGAAACTACGAGCAGTACTTC